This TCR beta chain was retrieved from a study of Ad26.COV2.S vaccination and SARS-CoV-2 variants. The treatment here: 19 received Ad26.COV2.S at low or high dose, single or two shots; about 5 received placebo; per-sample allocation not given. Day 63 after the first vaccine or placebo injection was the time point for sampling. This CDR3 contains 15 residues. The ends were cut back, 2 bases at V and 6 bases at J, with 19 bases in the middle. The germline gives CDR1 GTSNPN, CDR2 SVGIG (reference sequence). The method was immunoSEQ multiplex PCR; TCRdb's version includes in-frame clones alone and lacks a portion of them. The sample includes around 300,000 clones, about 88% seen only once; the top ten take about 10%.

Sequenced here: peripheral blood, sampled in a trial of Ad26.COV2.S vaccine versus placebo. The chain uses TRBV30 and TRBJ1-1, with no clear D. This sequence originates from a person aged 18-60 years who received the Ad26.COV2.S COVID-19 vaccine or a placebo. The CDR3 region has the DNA TGTGCCTGGAGTCGGAGGGTAAATTCTAGACCTGAAGCTTTCTTT. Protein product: CAWSRRVNSRPEAFF.